This record covers a single TCR beta chain. This sample was taken from a study of blood T cell repertoires in COVID-19. Turning to the study itself: T cells, B-cell-depleted T cells, or PBMCs provided the cDNA or gDNA that served as material.

The CDR3 extends over 15 amino acids. CDR1 SGDLS and CDR2 YYNGEE come from the germline V gene. Trimming took 2 bases from V and 3 from J; bases not matched to a gene: 7. Libraries were prepared by immunoSEQ multiplex PCR; TCRdb keeps only in-frame clonotypes and omits some of them. In the table there are around 130,000 clones, more than 85% of which are singletons. The gene calls are TRBV9 and TRBJ1-1, with 7 bases aligning to TRBD1. This receptor was identified in a man over 45 with active or convalescent COVID-19. Sequences were obtained from peripheral blood. The CDR3 sequence: CASSVRTGDDTEAFF. The CDR3 DNA follows: TGTGCCAGCAGCGTGAGAACAGGGGACGACACTGAAGCTTTCTTT.